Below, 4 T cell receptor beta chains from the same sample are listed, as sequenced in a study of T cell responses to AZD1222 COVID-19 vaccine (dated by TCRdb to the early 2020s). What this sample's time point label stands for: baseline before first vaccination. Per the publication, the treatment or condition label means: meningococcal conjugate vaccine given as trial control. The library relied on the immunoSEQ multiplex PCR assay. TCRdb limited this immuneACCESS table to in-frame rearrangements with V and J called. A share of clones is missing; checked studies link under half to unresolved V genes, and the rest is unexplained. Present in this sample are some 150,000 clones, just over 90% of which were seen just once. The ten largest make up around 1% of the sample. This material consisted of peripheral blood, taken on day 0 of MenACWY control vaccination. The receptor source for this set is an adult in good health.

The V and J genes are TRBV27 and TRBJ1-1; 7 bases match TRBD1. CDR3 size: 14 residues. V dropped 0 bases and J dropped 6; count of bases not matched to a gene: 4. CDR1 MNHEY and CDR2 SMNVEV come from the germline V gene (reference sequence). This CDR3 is CASSLSRQGPEAFF. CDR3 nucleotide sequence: TGTGCCAGCAGTTTATCGCGACAGGGCCCTGAAGCTTTCTTT.

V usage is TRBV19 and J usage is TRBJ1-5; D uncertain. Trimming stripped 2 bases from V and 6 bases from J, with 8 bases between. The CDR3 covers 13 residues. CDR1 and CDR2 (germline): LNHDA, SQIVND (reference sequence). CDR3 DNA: TGTGCCAGTAGTATACTGGGGAGTCAGCCCCAGCATTTT. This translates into CASSILGSQPQHF. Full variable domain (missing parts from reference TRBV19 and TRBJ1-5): DGGITQSPKYLFRKEGQNVTLSCEQNLNHDAMYWYRQDPGQGLRLIYYSQIVNDFQKGDIAEGYSVSREKKESFPLTVTSAQKNPTAFYLCASSILGSQPQHFGDGTRLSIL.

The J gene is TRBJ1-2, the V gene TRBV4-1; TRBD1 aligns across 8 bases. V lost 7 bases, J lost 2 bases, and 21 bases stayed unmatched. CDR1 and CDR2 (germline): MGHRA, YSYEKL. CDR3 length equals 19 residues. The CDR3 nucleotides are TGCGCCAGCACGACGATAAGGAGGTACAGGGGGAATCACAACTATGGCTACACCTTC. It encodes CASTTIRRYRGNHNYGYTF.

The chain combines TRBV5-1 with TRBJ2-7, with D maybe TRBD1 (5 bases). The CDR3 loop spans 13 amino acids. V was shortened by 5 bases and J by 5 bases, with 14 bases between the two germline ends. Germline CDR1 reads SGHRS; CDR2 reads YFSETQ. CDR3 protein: CASRRQGTHEQYF. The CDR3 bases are TGCGCCAGCAGACGGCAGGGCACCCACGAGCAGTACTTC.